These 2 T cell receptor beta chains were all obtained from the same sample, sequenced in a study of blood T cell repertoires in COVID-19. The protocol was immunoSEQ multiplex PCR, while the TCRdb copy is restricted to in-frame clones and leaves out a portion. The table includes over 250,000 clones, approximately 85% detected once. The sample comprised peripheral blood. The origin of the receptors is a woman between 25 and 40 years old with acute or convalescent COVID-19.

The chain joins TRBV10-3 to TRBJ2-7; no clear D gene. Trimming pared 7 bases from V and 0 bases from J, leaving 13 bases between. This CDR3 has 14 amino acids. CDR1 and CDR2 from the germline V gene are ENHRY and SYGVKD. In nucleotides, the CDR3 is TGTGCCATCATGTCCAAACCGAGCTCCTACGAGCAGTACTTC. It yields the protein CAIMSKPSSYEQYF.

The gene calls are TRBV7-2 and TRBJ2-1; 14 positions agree with TRBD2. Unmatched junction bases numbered 2, after V lost 1 base and J lost 3 bases. CDR1 is SGHTA, CDR2 FQGNSA, per germline. This CDR3 has 17 amino acids. This chain's CDR3 is CASSLVGTSGSYNEQFF. The DNA for the CDR3 is TGTGCCAGCAGCTTAGTGGGGACTAGCGGGAGCTACAATGAGCAGTTCTTC.